This TCR beta chain was found in a study of T cell repertoires in cytomegalovirus infection. This CDR3 is built from 15 residues. V was shortened by 1 base and J by 5 bases, with 14 bases between the two germline ends. Germline-derived CDR1 and CDR2 are MGHRA and YSYEKL. From the reads, TCRdb called clonotypes with MiXCR, one entry per CDR3 protein. The sample carries around 530,000 distinct CDR3 sequences, about a quarter recorded once. The source material was PBMCs. The sequence was collected from a human donor in good health (CMV status not recorded). Some clones in this sample may be carry-over from other donors' samples. V and J are TRBV4-1 and TRBJ2-5; D is ambiguous. The CDR3: CASSQGQGAGETQYF. CDR3 nucleotide sequence: TGCGCCAGCAGCCAAGGGCAAGGAGCCGGGGAGACCCAGTACTTC.